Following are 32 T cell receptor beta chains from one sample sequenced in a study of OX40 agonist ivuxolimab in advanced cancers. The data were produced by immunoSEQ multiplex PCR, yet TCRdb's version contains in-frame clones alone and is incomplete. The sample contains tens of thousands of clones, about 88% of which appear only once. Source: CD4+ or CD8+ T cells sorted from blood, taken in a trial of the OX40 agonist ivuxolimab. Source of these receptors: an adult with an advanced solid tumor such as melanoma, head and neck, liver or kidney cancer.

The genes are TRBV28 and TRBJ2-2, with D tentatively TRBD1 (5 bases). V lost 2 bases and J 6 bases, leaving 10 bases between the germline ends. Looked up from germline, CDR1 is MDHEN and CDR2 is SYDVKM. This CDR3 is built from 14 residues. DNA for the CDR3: TGTGCCAGCAGTTTAATCAGGGCGGCCGGGGAGCTGTTTTTT. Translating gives CASSLIRAAGELFF.

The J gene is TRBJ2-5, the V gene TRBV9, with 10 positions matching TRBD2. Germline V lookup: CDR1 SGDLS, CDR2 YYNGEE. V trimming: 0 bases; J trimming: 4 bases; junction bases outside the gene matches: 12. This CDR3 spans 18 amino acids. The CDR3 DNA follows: TGTGCCAGCAGCGTAGGGGAGGCTAGCGGGGGCGACGGAGAGACCCAGTACTTC. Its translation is CASSVGEASGGDGETQYF. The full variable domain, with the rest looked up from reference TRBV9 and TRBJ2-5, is DSGVTQTPKHLITATGQRVTLRCSPRSGDLSVYWYQQSLDQGLQFLIQYYNGEERAKGNILERFSAQQFPDLHSELNLSSLELGDSALYFCASSVGEASGGDGETQYFGPGTRLLVL.

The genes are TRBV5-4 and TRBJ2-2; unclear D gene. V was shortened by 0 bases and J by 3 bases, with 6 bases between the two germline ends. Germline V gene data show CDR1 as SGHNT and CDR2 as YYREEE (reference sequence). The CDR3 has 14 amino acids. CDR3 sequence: CASSLGDYTGELFF. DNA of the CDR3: TGTGCCAGCAGCTTGGGAGACTACACCGGGGAGCTGTTTTTT.

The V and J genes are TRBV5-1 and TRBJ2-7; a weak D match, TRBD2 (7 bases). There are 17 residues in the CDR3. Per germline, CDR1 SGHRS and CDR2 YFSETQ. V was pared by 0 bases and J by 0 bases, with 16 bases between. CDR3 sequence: CASSLGLGGGSSYEQYF. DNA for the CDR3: TGCGCCAGCAGCTTGGGTCTGGGCGGGGGCAGCTCCTACGAGCAGTACTTC.

The DNA of the CDR3 is TGTGCCAGCAGCTCAAGTGAAGCGACTAGCGGAGCGCAGTACTTC. This encodes CASSSSEATSGAQYF. The genes are TRBV7-9 and TRBJ2-7; 9 bases agree with TRBD2. The germline V gene encodes CDR1 SEHNR and CDR2 FQNEAQ (reference sequence). V lost 4 bases to trimming and J lost 9 bases; unmatched junction nucleotides: 13. This CDR3 is built from 15 residues.

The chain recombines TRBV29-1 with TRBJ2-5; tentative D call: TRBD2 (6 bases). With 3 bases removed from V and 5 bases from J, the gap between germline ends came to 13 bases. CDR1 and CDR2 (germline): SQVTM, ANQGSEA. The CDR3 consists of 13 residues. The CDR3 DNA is TGCAGCGTTGACCCGGGAGTAGGTGAGACCCAGTACTTC. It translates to CSVDPGVGETQYF. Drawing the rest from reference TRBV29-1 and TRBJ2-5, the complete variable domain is SAVISQKPSRDICQRGTSLTIQCQVDSQVTMMFWYRQQPGQSLTLIATANQGSEATYESGFVIDKFPISRPNLTFSTLTVSNMSPEDSSIYLCSVDPGVGETQYFGPGTRLLVL.

As DNA, the CDR3 is TGTGCCAGCAGTTTAGACAGAAACATTCAGTACTTC. It translates to CASSLDRNIQYF. The chain combines TRBV28 with TRBJ2-4; tentative D call: TRBD1 (5 bases). The ends were cut back, 2 bases at V and 6 bases at J, with 5 bases in the middle. CDR3 length: 12 residues. Germline lookup yields CDR1 MDHEN and CDR2 SYDVKM.

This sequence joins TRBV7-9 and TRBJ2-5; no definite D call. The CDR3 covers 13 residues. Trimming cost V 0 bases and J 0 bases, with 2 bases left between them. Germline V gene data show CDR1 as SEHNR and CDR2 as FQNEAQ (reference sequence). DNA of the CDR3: TGTGCCAGCAGCTTAGCTTACCAAGAGACCCAGTACTTC. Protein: CASSLAYQETQYF. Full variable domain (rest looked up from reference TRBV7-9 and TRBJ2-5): DTGVSQNPRHKITKRGQNVTFRCDPISEHNRLYWYRQTLGQGPEFLTYFQNEAQLEKSRLLSDRFSAERPKGSFSTLEIQRTEQGDSAMYLCASSLAYQETQYFGPGTRLLVL.

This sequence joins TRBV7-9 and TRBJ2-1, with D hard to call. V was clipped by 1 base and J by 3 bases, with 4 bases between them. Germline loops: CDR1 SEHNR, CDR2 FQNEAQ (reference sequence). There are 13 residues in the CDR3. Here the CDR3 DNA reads TGTGCCAGCAGCTTAGAGGTCTACAATGAGCAGTTCTTC. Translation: CASSLEVYNEQFF.

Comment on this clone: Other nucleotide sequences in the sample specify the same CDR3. The CDR3 bases are TGCGCCAGCAGCCAAGCGGGAGAGCAGTACTTC. It codes for CASSQAGEQYF. The chain uses TRBV4-1 and TRBJ2-7, with D possibly TRBD2 on 5 matching bases. Germline-derived CDR1 and CDR2 are MGHRA and YSYEKL. Trimming cost V 1 base and J 7 bases, with 5 bases left between them. The CDR3 runs to 11 residues.

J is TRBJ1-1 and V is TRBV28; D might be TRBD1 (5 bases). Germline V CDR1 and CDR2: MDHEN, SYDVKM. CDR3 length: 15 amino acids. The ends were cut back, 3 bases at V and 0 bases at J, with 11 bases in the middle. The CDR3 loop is CASSFPGTMNTEAFF. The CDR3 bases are TGTGCCAGCAGTTTCCCAGGGACTATGAACACTGAAGCTTTCTTT.

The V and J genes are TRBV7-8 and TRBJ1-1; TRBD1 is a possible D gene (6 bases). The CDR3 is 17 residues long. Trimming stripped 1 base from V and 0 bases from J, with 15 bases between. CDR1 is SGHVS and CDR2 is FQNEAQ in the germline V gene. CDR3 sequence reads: CASSLGQGSTLNTEAFF. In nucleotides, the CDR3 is TGTGCCAGCAGCTTAGGGCAGGGGTCAACTTTGAACACTGAAGCTTTCTTT. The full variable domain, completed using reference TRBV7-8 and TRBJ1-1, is GAGVSQSPRYKVAKRGQDVALRCDPISGHVSLFWYQQALGQGPEFLTYFQNEAQLDKSGLPSDRFFAERPEGSVSTLKIQRTQQEDSAVYLCASSLGQGSTLNTEAFFGQGTRLTVV.

CDR3 coding DNA: TGTGCCAGCAGCTTTGCAACTGAAGCTTTCTTT. This gives the protein CASSFATEAFF. The rearrangement links TRBV5-4 to TRBJ1-1; D ambiguous. V lost 2 bases and J lost 5, with 4 bases in between. This CDR3 has 11 residues. Germline-derived CDR1 and CDR2 are SGHNT and YYREEE (reference sequence).

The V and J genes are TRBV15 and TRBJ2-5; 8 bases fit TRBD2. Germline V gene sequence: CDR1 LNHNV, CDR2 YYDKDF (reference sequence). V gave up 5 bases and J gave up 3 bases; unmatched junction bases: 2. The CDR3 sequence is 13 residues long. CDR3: CATSREGKETQYF. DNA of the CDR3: TGTGCCACCAGCCGGGAGGGGAAAGAGACCCAGTACTTC.

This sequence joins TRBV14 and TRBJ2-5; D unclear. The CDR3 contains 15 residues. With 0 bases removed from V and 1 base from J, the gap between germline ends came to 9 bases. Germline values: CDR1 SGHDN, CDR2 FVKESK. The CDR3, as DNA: TGTGCCAGCAGCCAAGATCTTACCCTCCAAGAGACCCAGTACTTC. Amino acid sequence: CASSQDLTLQETQYF.

The CDR3 region has the DNA TGTGCCAGCAGCTTCCAATCTAGCGGCGGGAATGAGCAGTTCTTC. Its translation: CASSFQSSGGNEQFF. The chain combines TRBV11-2 with TRBJ2-1, with TRBD2 matching 7 bases. CDR3 size: 15 residues. V lost 3 bases, J lost 7 bases, and 9 bases stayed unmatched. CDR1 is SGHAT and CDR2 is FQNNGV in the germline V gene.

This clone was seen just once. DNA for the CDR3: TGTGCCAGCAGCCACACGGAACCGGGACAGGGGGGCTACGAGCAGTACTTC. Encoded protein: CASSHTEPGQGGYEQYF. The chain joins TRBV7-9 to TRBJ2-7, with 11 bases fitting TRBD1. J gave up 3 bases and V 5 bases, and 12 bases lay outside the gene matches. The CDR3 is 17 amino acids. Germline V gene lookup returns CDR1 SEHNR and CDR2 FQNEAQ (reference sequence).

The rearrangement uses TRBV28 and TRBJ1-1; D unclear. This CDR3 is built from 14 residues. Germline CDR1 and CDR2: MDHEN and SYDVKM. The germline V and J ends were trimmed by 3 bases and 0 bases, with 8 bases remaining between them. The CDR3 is CASSFGGLNTEAFF. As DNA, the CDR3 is TGTGCCAGCAGTTTCGGCGGATTGAACACTGAAGCTTTCTTT.

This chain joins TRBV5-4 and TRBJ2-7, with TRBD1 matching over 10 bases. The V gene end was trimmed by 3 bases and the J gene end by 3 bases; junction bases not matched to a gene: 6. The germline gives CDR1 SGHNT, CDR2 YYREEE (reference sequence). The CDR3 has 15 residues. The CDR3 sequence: CASSYGTGVGYEQYF. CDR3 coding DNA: TGTGCCAGCAGCTACGGGACAGGGGTTGGCTACGAGCAGTACTTC.

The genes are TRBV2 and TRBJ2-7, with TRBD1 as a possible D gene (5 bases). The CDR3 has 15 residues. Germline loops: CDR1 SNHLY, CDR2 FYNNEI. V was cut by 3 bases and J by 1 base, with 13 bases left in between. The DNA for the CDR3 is TGTGCCAGCAGTGAGGGGCAGGCGCCTTCCTACGAGCAGTACTTC. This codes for CASSEGQAPSYEQYF.

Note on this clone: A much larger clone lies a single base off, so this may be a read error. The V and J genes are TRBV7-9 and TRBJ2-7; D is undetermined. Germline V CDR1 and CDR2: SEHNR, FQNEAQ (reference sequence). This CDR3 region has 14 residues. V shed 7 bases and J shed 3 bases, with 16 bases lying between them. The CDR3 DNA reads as TGTGCCAGCAATCAGACGGTGTTGGGCTACGAGCAGTACTTC. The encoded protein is CASNQTVLGYEQYF.

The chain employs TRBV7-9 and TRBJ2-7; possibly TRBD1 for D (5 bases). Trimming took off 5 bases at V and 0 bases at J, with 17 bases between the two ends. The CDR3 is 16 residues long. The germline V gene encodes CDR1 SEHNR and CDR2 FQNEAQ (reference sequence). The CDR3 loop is CASSPGMGLSSYEQYF. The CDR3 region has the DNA TGTGCCAGCAGCCCAGGGATGGGTCTTAGCTCCTACGAGCAGTACTTC.

CDR3 sequence reads: CASSSKSAGVDHNSPLHF. CDR3 coding DNA: TGTGCCAGCAGCTCAAAGTCGGCAGGGGTAGATCATAATTCACCCCTCCACTTT. The V and J genes are TRBV5-8 and TRBJ1-6, with D possibly matching TRBD1 (6 bases). The CDR3 is made up of 18 amino acids. Trimming took off 3 bases at V and 5 bases at J, with 21 bases between the two ends. The V gene's germline CDR1 is SGHTS and CDR2 YDEGEE.

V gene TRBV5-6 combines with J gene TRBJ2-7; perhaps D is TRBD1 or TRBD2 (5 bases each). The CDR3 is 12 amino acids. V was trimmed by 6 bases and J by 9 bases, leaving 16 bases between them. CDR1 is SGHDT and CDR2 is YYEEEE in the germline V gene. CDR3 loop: CASNTPGARQYF. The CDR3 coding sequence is TGTGCCAGCAACACCCCCGGGGCTCGGCAGTACTTC.

The CDR3 protein is CASSLGISGKVEQYF. The DNA of the CDR3 is TGTGCCAGCAGCTTAGGTATTAGCGGGAAGGTCGAGCAGTACTTC. This chain joins TRBV7-9 and TRBJ2-7, with 8 bases aligning to TRBD2. This CDR3 contains 15 residues. Germline CDR1 and CDR2: SEHNR and FQNEAQ (reference sequence). The ends lost 1 base at V and 6 bases at J; junction bases unmatched: 8. Combining the CDR3 with reference TRBV7-9 and TRBJ2-7 gives the whole variable domain DTGVSQNPRHKITKRGQNVTFRCDPISEHNRLYWYRQTLGQGPEFLTYFQNEAQLEKSRLLSDRFSAERPKGSFSTLEIQRTEQGDSAMYLCASSLGISGKVEQYFGPGTRLTVT.

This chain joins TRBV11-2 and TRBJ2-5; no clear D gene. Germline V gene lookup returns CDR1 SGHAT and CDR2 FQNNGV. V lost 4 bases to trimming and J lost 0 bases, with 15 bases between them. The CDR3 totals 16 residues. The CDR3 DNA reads TGTGCCAGCAGCTCCGAAGGGCCCCGAGACCAAGAGACCCAGTACTTC. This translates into CASSSEGPRDQETQYF.

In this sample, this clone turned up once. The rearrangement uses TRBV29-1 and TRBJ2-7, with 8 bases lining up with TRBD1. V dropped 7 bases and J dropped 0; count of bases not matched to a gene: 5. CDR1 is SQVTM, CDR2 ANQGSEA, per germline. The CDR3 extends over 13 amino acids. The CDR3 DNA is TGCAGCGCCCGGACAGGGAGCTCCTACGAGCAGTACTTC. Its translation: CSARTGSSYEQYF.

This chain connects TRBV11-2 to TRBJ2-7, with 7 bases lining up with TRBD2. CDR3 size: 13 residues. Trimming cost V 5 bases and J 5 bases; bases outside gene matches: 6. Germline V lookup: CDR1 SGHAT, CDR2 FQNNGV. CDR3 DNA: TGTGCCAGCAGCCCGGCGGGGGACCACGAGCAGTACTTC. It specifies CASSPAGDHEQYF. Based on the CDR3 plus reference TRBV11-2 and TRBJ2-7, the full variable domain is EAGVAQSPRYKIIEKRQSVAFWCNPISGHATLYWYQQILGQGPKLLIQFQNNGVVDDSQLPKDRFSAERLKGVDSTLKIQPAKLEDSAVYLCASSPAGDHEQYFGPGTRLTVT.

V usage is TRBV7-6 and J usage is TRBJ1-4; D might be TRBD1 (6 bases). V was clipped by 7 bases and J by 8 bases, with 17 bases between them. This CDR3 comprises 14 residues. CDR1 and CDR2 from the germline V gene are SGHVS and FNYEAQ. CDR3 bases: TGTGCCAGCACCACGGGGGGGGCGGACGAAAAACTGTTTTTT. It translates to CASTTGGADEKLFF. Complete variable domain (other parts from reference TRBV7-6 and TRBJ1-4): GAGVSQSPRYKVTKRGQDVALRCDPISGHVSLYWYRQALGQGPEFLTYFNYEAQQDKSGLPNDRFSAERPEGSISTLTIQRTEQRDSAMYRCASTTGGADEKLFFGSGTQLSVL.

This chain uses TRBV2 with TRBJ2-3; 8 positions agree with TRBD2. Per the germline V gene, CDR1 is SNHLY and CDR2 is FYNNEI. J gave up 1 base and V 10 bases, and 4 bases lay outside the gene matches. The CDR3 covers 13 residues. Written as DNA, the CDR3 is TGTGCCAAACTAGCGGCTGGCACAGATACGCAGTATTTT. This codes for CAKLAAGTDTQYF. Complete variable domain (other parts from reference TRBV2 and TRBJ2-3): EPEVTQTPSHQVTQMGQEVILRCVPISNHLYFYWYRQILGQKVEFLVSFYNNEISEKSEIFDDQFSVERPDGSNFTLKIRSTKLEDSAMYFCAKLAAGTDTQYFGPGTRLTVL.

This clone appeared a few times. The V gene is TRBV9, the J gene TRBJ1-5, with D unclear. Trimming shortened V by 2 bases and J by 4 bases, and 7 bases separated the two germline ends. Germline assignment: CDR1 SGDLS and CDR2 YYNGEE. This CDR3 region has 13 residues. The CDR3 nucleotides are TGTGCCAGCAGCGTTGGACTAAATCAGCCCCAGCATTTT. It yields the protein CASSVGLNQPQHF.

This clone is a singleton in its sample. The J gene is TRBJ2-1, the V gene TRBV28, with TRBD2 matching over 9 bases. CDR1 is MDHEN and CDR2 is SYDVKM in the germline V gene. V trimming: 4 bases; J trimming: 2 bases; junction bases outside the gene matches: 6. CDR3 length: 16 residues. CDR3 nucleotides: TGTGCCAGCAGTTCCCGACTAGCGGATCCCTACAATGAGCAGTTCTTC. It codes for CASSSRLADPYNEQFF. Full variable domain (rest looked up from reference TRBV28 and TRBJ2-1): DVKVTQSSRYLVKRTGEKVFLECVQDMDHENMFWYRQDPGLGLRLIYFSYDVKMKEKGDIPEGYSVSREKKERFSLILESASTNQTSMYLCASSSRLADPYNEQFFGPGTRLTVL.